These T cell receptor beta chains were read from a single sample in a study of cytomegalovirus exposure and HLA in healthy donors. Sequencing was performed with immunoSEQ multiplex PCR; in TCRdb, only in-frame clones are kept and a portion is missing. This sample carries about 270,000 clones, around 65% of them seen once, and the ten largest clones take over 2%. The sequencing input was PBMCs. All receptors come from a female donor in good health and CMV-seronegative. The CDR3 runs from the conserved cysteine through the conserved F or W. D genes are given only for firm matches. Part of the rows lack a size; the others show once, few, many or a class for expanded clones.

j_gene: TRBJ2-7; abundance: .; d_gene: TRBD1; v_gene: TRBV30; CDR3aa: CAWRDRGGDEQYF; CDR3nt: TGTGCCTGGAGAGACAGGGGTGGCGACGAGCAGTACTTC
j_gene: TRBJ2-1; abundance: .; d_gene: .; v_gene: TRBV5-1; CDR3aa: CASSLQWADHAQFF; CDR3nt: TGCGCCAGCAGCTTACAATGGGCAGACCACGCGCAGTTCTTC
j_gene: TRBJ1-1; abundance: .; d_gene: TRBD1; v_gene: TRBV9; CDR3aa: CASSAWDRGPETRAFF; CDR3nt: TGTGCCAGCAGCGCTTGGGACAGGGGGCCAGAAACCCGAGCTTTCTTT
j_gene: TRBJ1-1; abundance: few; d_gene: TRBD1; v_gene: TRBV7-3; CDR3aa: CASSPGQLMNTEAFF; CDR3nt: TGTGCCAGCAGCCCGGGACAGCTTATGAACACTGAAGCTTTCTTT
j_gene: TRBJ2-7; abundance: .; d_gene: .; v_gene: TRBV5-4; CDR3aa: CASQKGGGGSYEQYF; CDR3nt: TGTGCCAGCCAAAAAGGGGGGGGCGGGAGCTACGAGCAGTACTTC
j_gene: TRBJ1-1; abundance: .; d_gene: .; v_gene: TRBV6-5; CDR3aa: CASSYDQGFRAEAFF; CDR3nt: TGTGCCAGCAGTTACGATCAGGGATTTAGGGCTGAAGCTTTCTTT
j_gene: TRBJ1-1; abundance: few; d_gene: .; v_gene: TRBV6-5; CDR3aa: CASSLTANTEAFF; CDR3nt: TGTGCCAGCAGCCTGACAGCGAACACTGAAGCTTTCTTT
j_gene: TRBJ2-1; abundance: few; d_gene: TRBD1; v_gene: TRBV5-1; CDR3aa: CASRAGTGGYNEQFF; CDR3nt: TGCGCCAGCAGGGCCGGGACAGGGGGATACAATGAGCAGTTCTTC
j_gene: TRBJ2-7; abundance: .; d_gene: .; v_gene: TRBV6-6; CDR3aa: CASSSTYEQYF; CDR3nt: TGTGCCAGCAGCTCAACATACGAGCAGTACTTC
j_gene: TRBJ2-2; abundance: .; d_gene: TRBD2; v_gene: TRBV11-2; CDR3aa: CASSLGLAGAPGGELFF; CDR3nt: TGTGCCAGCAGCTTGGGGCTAGCGGGAGCCCCCGGCGGGGAGCTGTTTTTT
j_gene: TRBJ1-1; abundance: .; d_gene: .; v_gene: TRBV6-1; CDR3aa: CASCDYRPLNEAFF; CDR3nt: TGTGCCTCATGTGATTACAGACCCCTCAATGAAGCTTTCTTT
j_gene: TRBJ2-3; abundance: .; d_gene: .; v_gene: TRBV5-1; CDR3aa: CASSLMGPDTQYF; CDR3nt: TGCGCCAGCAGCTTGATGGGCCCAGATACGCAGTATTTT
j_gene: TRBJ2-2; abundance: .; d_gene: TRBD2; v_gene: TRBV5-1; CDR3aa: CASSKLAGEGSTGELFF; CDR3nt: TGCGCCAGCAGTAAGCTAGCGGGAGAGGGTAGCACCGGGGAGCTGTTTTTT
j_gene: TRBJ1-1; abundance: .; d_gene: TRBD1; v_gene: TRBV5-1; CDR3aa: CASSPDRGMNTEAFF; CDR3nt: TGCGCCAGCAGCCCCGACAGGGGGATGAACACTGAAGCTTTCTTT
j_gene: TRBJ1-5; abundance: .; d_gene: .; v_gene: TRBV6-5; CDR3aa: CASSSVQNSNQPQHF; CDR3nt: TGTGCCAGCAGTTCCGTCCAGAATAGCAATCAGCCCCAGCATTTT
j_gene: TRBJ1-5; abundance: .; d_gene: TRBD1; v_gene: TRBV2; CDR3aa: CASSGGQGVVYNQPQHF; CDR3nt: TGTGCCAGCAGCGGGGGACAGGGGGTGGTTTACAATCAGCCCCAGCATTTT
j_gene: TRBJ1-2; abundance: few; d_gene: .; v_gene: TRBV29-1; CDR3aa: CSVEDARRGNRRGYTF; CDR3nt: TGCAGCGTTGAAGACGCCCGGCGAGGGAATCGAAGGGGCTACACCTTC
j_gene: TRBJ2-3; abundance: .; d_gene: TRBD2; v_gene: TRBV7-6; CDR3aa: CASRSLAEITDTQYF; CDR3nt: TGTGCCAGCAGGTCTCTAGCGGAGATCACAGATACGCAGTATTTT
j_gene: TRBJ1-6; abundance: .; d_gene: TRBD1; v_gene: TRBV10-2; CDR3aa: CASRDSNSPLHF; CDR3nt: TGCGCCAGCCGGGACAGTAATTCACCCCTCCACTTT